A selection of T cell receptor beta chains follows, all from one sample in a study of blood T cell repertoires in COVID-19. Here immunoSEQ multiplex PCR was the method, and the copy in TCRdb shows in-frame clones only, minus some. The sample includes a few hundred thousand clones, around 86% of them seen just once. Sequenced sample: peripheral blood. The receptors were gathered from a middle-aged woman who had recovered from COVID-19. Each CDR3 is given with its conserved first and last residue. The D gene is left open where the match is weak. The size field is filled for only some rows; it gives once, few, many or a size class.

D gene: NA
V gene: TRBV21-1
clone size: NA
J gene: TRBJ2-3
CDR3 protein: CASSKVPDRESDTQYF
CDR3 DNA: TGTGCCAGCAGCAAAGTCCCGGACAGGGAGTCAGATACGCAGTATTTT

D gene: NA
V gene: TRBV5-1
clone size: NA
J gene: TRBJ2-5
CDR3 protein: CASSFTSQETQYF
CDR3 DNA: TGCGCCAGCAGCTTTACTAGCCAAGAGACCCAGTACTTC

D gene: NA
V gene: TRBV19
clone size: NA
J gene: TRBJ1-5
CDR3 protein: CASSIESGAANQPQHF
CDR3 DNA: TGTGCCAGTAGTATAGAGAGTGGGGCAGCTAATCAGCCCCAGCATTTT

D gene: TRBD2
V gene: TRBV2
clone size: NA
J gene: TRBJ2-7
CDR3 protein: CATAGLAYEQYF
CDR3 DNA: TGTGCCACCGCCGGACTAGCTTACGAGCAGTACTTC

D gene: TRBD2
V gene: TRBV6-4
clone size: NA
J gene: TRBJ2-7
CDR3 protein: CASMTPSGRAYEQYF
CDR3 DNA: TGTGCCAGCATGACCCCTAGCGGGAGGGCCTACGAGCAGTACTTC

D gene: NA
V gene: TRBV19
clone size: NA
J gene: TRBJ1-5
CDR3 protein: CASSRWYGNQPQHF
CDR3 DNA: TGTGCCAGTAGTCGGTGGTATGGCAATCAGCCCCAGCATTTT

D gene: TRBD2
V gene: TRBV5-1
clone size: NA
J gene: TRBJ2-5
CDR3 protein: CASSLASLAANQETQYF
CDR3 DNA: TGCGCCAGCAGCTTGGCCTCCCTAGCGGCAAACCAAGAGACCCAGTACTTC

D gene: NA
V gene: TRBV12-3/TRBV12-4
clone size: NA
J gene: TRBJ1-4
CDR3 protein: CASSRGEKLFF
CDR3 DNA: TGTGCCAGCAGTCGGGGTGAAAAACTGTTTTTT

D gene: NA
V gene: TRBV7-9
clone size: few
J gene: TRBJ1-1
CDR3 protein: CASDGARTEAFF
CDR3 DNA: TGTGCCAGCGACGGTGCGAGGACTGAAGCTTTCTTT

D gene: NA
V gene: TRBV28
clone size: once
J gene: TRBJ2-1
CDR3 protein: CASSKQDRRDEQFF
CDR3 DNA: TGTGCCAGCAGTAAACAGGACAGGAGGGATGAGCAGTTCTTC

D gene: NA
V gene: TRBV29-1
clone size: NA
J gene: TRBJ2-7
CDR3 protein: CSVDVGVSEQYF
CDR3 DNA: TGCAGCGTTGATGTCGGAGTTAGCGAGCAGTACTTC

D gene: NA
V gene: TRBV7-2
clone size: NA
J gene: TRBJ2-7
CDR3 protein: CASSLGQTIYEQYF
CDR3 DNA: TGTGCCAGCAGCTTAGGACAGACAATCTACGAGCAGTACTTC

D gene: NA
V gene: TRBV9
clone size: NA
J gene: TRBJ2-7
CDR3 protein: CASSVAPGVAYEQYF
CDR3 DNA: TGTGCCAGCAGCGTAGCGCCAGGGGTCGCCTACGAGCAGTACTTC

D gene: NA
V gene: TRBV7-7
clone size: NA
J gene: TRBJ2-5
CDR3 protein: CASSPPEGQETQYF
CDR3 DNA: TGTGCCAGCAGCCCGCCGGAGGGCCAAGAGACCCAGTACTTC

D gene: TRBD2
V gene: TRBV4-1
clone size: NA
J gene: TRBJ2-7
CDR3 protein: CASSQGLAGGYEQYF
CDR3 DNA: TGCGCCAGCAGCCAAGGACTAGCGGGAGGCTACGAGCAGTACTTC

D gene: NA
V gene: TRBV24-1
clone size: NA
J gene: TRBJ2-2
CDR3 protein: CATSDTGIIANTGELFF
CDR3 DNA: TGTGCCACCAGTGACACAGGGATAATCGCGAACACCGGGGAGCTGTTTTTT

D gene: TRBD2
V gene: TRBV3-1/TRBV3-2
clone size: NA
J gene: TRBJ2-7
CDR3 protein: CASSQSRDYLSYEQYF
CDR3 DNA: TGTGCCAGCAGCCAGTCCCGGGACTATCTCTCCTACGAGCAGTACTTC

D gene: NA
V gene: TRBV9
clone size: NA
J gene: TRBJ1-1
CDR3 protein: CASSASGEPNTEAFF
CDR3 DNA: TGTGCCAGCAGCGCGAGCGGGGAGCCGAACACTGAAGCTTTCTTT

D gene: TRBD2
V gene: TRBV27
clone size: NA
J gene: TRBJ2-7
CDR3 protein: CASSKTSGYEQYF
CDR3 DNA: TGTGCCAGCAGCAAGACTAGCGGTTACGAGCAGTACTTC

D gene: NA
V gene: TRBV12-1
clone size: NA
J gene: TRBJ1-5
CDR3 protein: CASSFRDSPRPYSNQPQHF
CDR3 DNA: TGTGCCAGCAGCTTCAGAGACAGCCCCCGTCCTTATAGCAATCAGCCCCAGCATTTT

D gene: NA
V gene: TRBV7-9
clone size: NA
J gene: TRBJ2-7
CDR3 protein: CASSPPDRLAYEQYF
CDR3 DNA: TGTGCCAGCAGCCCCCCCGACAGATTAGCCTACGAGCAGTACTTC

D gene: NA
V gene: TRBV3-1/TRBV3-2
clone size: NA
J gene: TRBJ2-2
CDR3 protein: CASSQIRTTNTGELFF
CDR3 DNA: TGTGCCAGCAGCCAAATAAGGACTACTAACACCGGGGAGCTGTTTTTT

D gene: TRBD2
V gene: TRBV14
clone size: NA
J gene: TRBJ2-3
CDR3 protein: CASSHLAGGADTQYF
CDR3 DNA: TGTGCCAGCAGCCACCTAGCGGGAGGGGCAGATACGCAGTATTTT

D gene: NA
V gene: TRBV5-1
clone size: NA
J gene: TRBJ2-2
CDR3 protein: CASSLPGANTGELFF
CDR3 DNA: TGCGCCAGCAGCTTACCGGGGGCGAACACCGGGGAGCTGTTTTTT

D gene: NA
V gene: TRBV5-1
clone size: NA
J gene: TRBJ2-7
CDR3 protein: CASSRGGLGYEQYF
CDR3 DNA: TGCGCCAGCAGCAGGGGGGGTTTAGGCTACGAGCAGTACTTC

D gene: NA
V gene: TRBV18
clone size: NA
J gene: TRBJ2-3
CDR3 protein: CASSPRGQPDTQYF
CDR3 DNA: TGTGCCAGCTCCCCAAGAGGACAACCAGATACGCAGTATTTT

D gene: TRBD2
V gene: TRBV28
clone size: NA
J gene: TRBJ2-1
CDR3 protein: CASSLSGRTYNEQFF
CDR3 DNA: TGTGCCAGCAGTTTAAGCGGGAGGACTTACAATGAGCAGTTCTTC

D gene: TRBD1
V gene: TRBV29-1
clone size: once
J gene: TRBJ1-2
CDR3 protein: CSTSGTGRSNYGYTF
CDR3 DNA: TGCAGCACCTCCGGGACAGGGCGATCTAACTATGGCTACACCTTC

D gene: TRBD1
V gene: TRBV30
clone size: NA
J gene: TRBJ2-5
CDR3 protein: CAWSVRQGLEETQYF
CDR3 DNA: TGTGCCTGGAGTGTACGACAGGGGTTAGAAGAGACCCAGTACTTC